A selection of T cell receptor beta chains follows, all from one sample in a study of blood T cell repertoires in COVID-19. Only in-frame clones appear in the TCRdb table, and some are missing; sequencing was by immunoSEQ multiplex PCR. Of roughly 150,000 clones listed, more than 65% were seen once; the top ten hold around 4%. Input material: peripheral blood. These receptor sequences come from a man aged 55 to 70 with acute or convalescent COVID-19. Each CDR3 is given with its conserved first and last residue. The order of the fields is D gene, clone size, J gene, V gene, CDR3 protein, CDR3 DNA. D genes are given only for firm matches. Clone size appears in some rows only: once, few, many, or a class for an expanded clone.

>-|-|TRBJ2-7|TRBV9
CASSVAEGTISEQYF
TGTGCCAGCAGCGTAGCTGAAGGGACAATCTCCGAGCAGTACTTC
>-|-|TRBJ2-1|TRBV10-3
CAIRLTNRADEQFF
TGTGCCATCAGATTGACGAACAGGGCGGATGAGCAGTTCTTC
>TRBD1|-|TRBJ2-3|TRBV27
CASSLGTGYTDTQYF
TGTGCCAGCAGTTTGGGGACAGGTTACACAGATACGCAGTATTTT
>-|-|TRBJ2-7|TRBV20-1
CSASPSTTYEQYF
TGCAGTGCTAGTCCTAGTACGACCTACGAGCAGTACTTC
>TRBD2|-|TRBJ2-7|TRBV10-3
CAISGPSGIREQYF
TGTGCCATCAGTGGCCCTAGCGGGATACGAGAGCAGTACTTC
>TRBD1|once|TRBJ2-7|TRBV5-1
CASSPLDRGVPSYEQYF
TGCGCCAGCAGCCCCCTAGACAGGGGCGTACCATCCTACGAGCAGTACTTC
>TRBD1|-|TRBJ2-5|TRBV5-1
CASSIGQGKETQYF
TGCGCCAGCAGCATCGGACAGGGAAAAGAGACCCAGTACTTC
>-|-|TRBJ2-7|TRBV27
CASSLGKGIEQYF
TGTGCCAGCAGTTTGGGCAAGGGGATCGAGCAGTACTTC
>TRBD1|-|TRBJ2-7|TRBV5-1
CASSGQGSPYEQYF
TGCGCCAGCAGCGGACAGGGTAGCCCCTACGAGCAGTACTTC
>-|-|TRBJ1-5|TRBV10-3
CAISESGRGRGNQPQHF
TGTGCCATCAGTGAAAGTGGCAGGGGAAGGGGCAATCAGCCCCAGCATTTT
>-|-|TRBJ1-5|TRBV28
CASSPADSYYSNQPQHF
TGTGCCAGCAGTCCTGCTGACAGCTATTATAGCAATCAGCCCCAGCATTTT
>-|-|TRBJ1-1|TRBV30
CAWSARGGNTEAFF
TGTGCCTGGAGTGCCAGGGGCGGGAACACTGAAGCTTTCTTT
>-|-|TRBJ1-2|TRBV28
CASSYVGGFNYGYTF
TGTGCCAGCAGTTACGTTGGAGGGTTCAACTATGGCTACACCTTC
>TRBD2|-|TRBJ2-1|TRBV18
CASSPTSGRYNEQFF
TGTGCCAGCTCACCGACTAGCGGGAGGTACAATGAGCAGTTCTTC
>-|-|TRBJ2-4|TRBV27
CASSLPGGNIQYF
TGTGCCAGCAGTTTACCAGGGGGGAACATTCAGTACTTC
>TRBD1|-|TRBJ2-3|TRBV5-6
CASSTWTGNSRTDTQYF
TGTGCCAGCAGCACCTGGACAGGGAACTCACGCACAGATACGCAGTATTTT
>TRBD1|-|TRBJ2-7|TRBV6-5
CASRAGTGRDEQYF
TGTGCCAGCAGGGCCGGGACAGGGAGGGACGAGCAGTACTTC
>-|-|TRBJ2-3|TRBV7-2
CASSLKSVGGDTQYF
TGTGCCAGCAGCTTAAAGTCAGTAGGGGGAGATACGCAGTATTTT
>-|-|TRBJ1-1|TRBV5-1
CASSLGGREAFF
TGCGCCAGCAGCTTGGGTGGGCGTGAAGCTTTCTTT
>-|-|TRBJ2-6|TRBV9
CASSLRQPNLSGANVLTF
TGTGCCAGCAGCCTTCGACAGCCCAACCTCTCTGGGGCCAACGTCCTGACTTTC
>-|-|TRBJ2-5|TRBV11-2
CASSRVAAQETQYF
TGTGCCAGCAGCCGGGTGGCGGCACAAGAGACCCAGTACTTC
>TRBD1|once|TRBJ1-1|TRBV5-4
CASSLVSGGNTEAFF
TGTGCCAGCAGCTTGGTGTCAGGGGGTAACACTGAAGCTTTCTTT
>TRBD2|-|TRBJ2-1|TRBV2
CASSEGTSAANEQFF
TGTGCCAGCAGTGAGGGGACTAGCGCAGCCAATGAGCAGTTCTTC
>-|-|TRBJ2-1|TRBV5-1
CASTQYNEQFF
TGCGCCAGCACCCAGTACAATGAGCAGTTCTTC
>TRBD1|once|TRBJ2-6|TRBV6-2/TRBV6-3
CASSWTGSGANVLTF
TGTGCCAGCAGCTGGACAGGATCTGGGGCCAACGTCCTGACTTTC
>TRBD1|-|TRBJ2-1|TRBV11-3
CASSLTGGARHEQFF
TGTGCCAGCAGCTTGACAGGGGGCGCGAGACATGAGCAGTTCTTC
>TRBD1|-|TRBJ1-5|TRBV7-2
CASSSAGTGGVQPQHF
TGTGCCAGCAGCTCCGCGGGGACAGGGGGTGTTCAGCCCCAGCATTTT
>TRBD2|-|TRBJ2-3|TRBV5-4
CASSLGLAGRDTQYF
TGTGCCAGCAGCTTGGGACTAGCGGGAAGGGATACGCAGTATTTT
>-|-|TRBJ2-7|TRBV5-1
CASSYQGLDYEQYF
TGCGCCAGCAGTTACCAGGGGCTGGACTACGAGCAGTACTTC
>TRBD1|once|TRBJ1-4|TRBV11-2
CASSSRGPTNEKLFF
TGTGCCAGCAGCTCCAGGGGGCCAACTAATGAAAAACTGTTTTTT
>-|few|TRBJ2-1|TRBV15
CATRRAGYNEQFF
TGTGCCACCAGAAGGGCGGGCTACAATGAGCAGTTCTTC
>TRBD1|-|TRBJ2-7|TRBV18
CASSPRQGNYEQYF
TGTGCCAGCTCACCCAGACAGGGTAACTACGAGCAGTACTTC
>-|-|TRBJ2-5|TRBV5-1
CASSTTVTQETQYF
TGCGCCAGCAGCACGACAGTGACCCAAGAGACCCAGTACTTC
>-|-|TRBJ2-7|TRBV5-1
CASSLTNPSYEQYF
TGCGCCAGCAGCCTTACTAATCCTTCCTACGAGCAGTACTTC
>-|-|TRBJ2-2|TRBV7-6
CASSFSRAGNTGELFF
TGTGCCAGCAGCTTCTCGAGGGCGGGAAACACCGGGGAGCTGTTTTTT
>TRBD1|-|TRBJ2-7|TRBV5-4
CASSWDRGEYEQYF
TGTGCCAGCAGCTGGGACAGGGGGGAGTACGAGCAGTACTTC
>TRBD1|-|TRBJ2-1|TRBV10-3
CAAAPGGNEQFF
TGTGCCGCCGCCCCAGGGGGCAATGAGCAGTTCTTC
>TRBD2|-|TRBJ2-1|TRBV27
CASSITLASSYNEQFF
TGTGCCAGCAGCATTACACTAGCGAGCTCCTACAATGAGCAGTTCTTC
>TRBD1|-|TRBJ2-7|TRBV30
CASRRQGANEQYF
TGTGCCTCGCGCCGACAGGGGGCCAACGAGCAGTACTTC
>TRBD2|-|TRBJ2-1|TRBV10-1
CASSERLAGPNEQFF
TGCGCCAGCAGTGAGAGGCTAGCGGGACCAAATGAGCAGTTCTTC
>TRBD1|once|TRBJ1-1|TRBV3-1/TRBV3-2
CASSGPGQGVTEAFF
TGTGCCAGCAGCGGACCGGGACAGGGTGTCACTGAAGCTTTCTTT
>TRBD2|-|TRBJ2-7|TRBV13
CASSSTGLAGDEQYF
TGTGCCAGCAGCTCCACCGGGCTGGCGGGAGACGAGCAGTACTTC
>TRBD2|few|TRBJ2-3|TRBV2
CASSEGWEGSDTQYF
TGTGCCAGCAGTGAAGGGTGGGAGGGCTCAGATACGCAGTATTTT
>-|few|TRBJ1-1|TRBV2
CAGGNGVNTEAFF
TGTGCCGGGGGCAATGGGGTGAACACTGAAGCTTTCTTT
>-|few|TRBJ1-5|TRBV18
CASSPKGGPDANQPQHF
TGTGCCAGCTCACCGAAAGGAGGGCCTGATGCCAATCAGCCCCAGCATTTT
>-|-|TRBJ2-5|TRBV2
CASKGKGQGGETQYF
TGTGCCAGCAAGGGAAAGGGGCAGGGAGGAGAGACCCAGTACTTC
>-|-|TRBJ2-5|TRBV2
CASSGTEYGTQYF
TGTGCCAGCAGTGGAACTGAATATGGGACCCAGTACTTC
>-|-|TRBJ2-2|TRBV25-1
CASSEYLAGAGELFF
TGTGCCAGCAGTGAATATCTGGCAGGGGCCGGGGAGCTGTTTTTT
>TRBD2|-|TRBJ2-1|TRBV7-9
CASSFHLAGEEQFF
TGTGCCAGCAGCTTCCACCTGGCGGGAGAGGAGCAGTTCTTC
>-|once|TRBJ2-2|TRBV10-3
CAISEEGDGELFF
TGTGCCATCAGTGAGGAAGGGGACGGGGAGCTGTTTTTT
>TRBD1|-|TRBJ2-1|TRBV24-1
CATSDQTGGNSYNEQFF
TGTGCCACCAGTGACCAGACAGGGGGAAACTCCTACAATGAGCAGTTCTTC
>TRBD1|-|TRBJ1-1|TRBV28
CASSGQGTAGNTEAFF
TGTGCCAGCAGTGGACAGGGGACAGCCGGGAACACTGAAGCTTTCTTT
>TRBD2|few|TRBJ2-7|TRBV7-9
CASSLLTSGSHEQYF
TGTGCCAGCAGCTTATTAACTAGCGGGAGCCACGAGCAGTACTTC
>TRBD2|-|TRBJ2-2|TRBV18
CASSPLAGGPTGELFF
TGTGCCAGCTCACCTCTCGCGGGAGGGCCCACCGGGGAGCTGTTTTTT
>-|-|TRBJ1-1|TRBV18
CASSPPGGATNTEAFF
TGTGCCAGCTCACCACCGGGTGGGGCCACGAACACTGAAGCTTTCTTT